This T cell receptor beta chain was found in a study of cytomegalovirus exposure and HLA in healthy donors. Overall study findings and caveats: Some TCR beta chains (roughly 160 of them) were listed as cytomegalovirus-associated. Later work associated fewer than 20,000 TCR beta sequences with HLA alleles at 0.05 false discovery rate.

This clone showed up just a few times. The antigen remains undetermined. Looked up from germline, CDR1 is MDHEN and CDR2 is SYDVKM. This CDR3 has 13 residues. The germline V and J ends were trimmed by 4 bases and 4 bases, with 11 bases remaining between them. PCR involved 60 Vbeta and 13 Jbeta primers. Data came from immunoSEQ multiplex PCR; TCRdb stores just in-frame clones and leaves some out. The data contain approximately 130,000 clones, about 83% of them singletons. The sequencing sample was made of PBMCs. The TCR sequence derives from a man aged 25 to 40 in good health and CMV-seronegative. The chain combines TRBV28 with TRBJ2-7; TRBD1 is a possible D gene (6 bases). The CDR3 nucleotides read TGTGCCAGCAGTTCACCACAGGGTTACGAGCAGTACTTC. Translated: CASSSPQGYEQYF. The full variable domain, its missing parts supplied by reference TRBV28 and TRBJ2-7, is DVKVTQSSRYLVKRTGEKVFLECVQDMDHENMFWYRQDPGLGLRLIYFSYDVKMKEKGDIPEGYSVSREKKERFSLILESASTNQTSMYLCASSSPQGYEQYFGPGTRLTVT.